This T cell receptor beta chain was sequenced during a study of brain T cells in children with intractable seizures. The study, taken as a whole, reports: HCMV serostatus was not known, and viral specificity came from CDR3 similarity only.

CDR3 length: 16 residues. Germline lookup yields CDR1 DFQATT and CDR2 SNEGSKA (reference sequence). Trimming took 3 bases from V and 0 from J, leaving 15 bases between them. Measured with immunoSEQ multiplex PCR; TCRdb has only the in-frame clones, and not every one. The table lists roughly 80,000 clones, 85% to 95% of them singletons, with 1.5% to 1.7% in the top ten. Surgery cases with the highest brain T cell transcript signatures were chosen for sequencing. At least one anti-epileptic drug was given before surgery. On this clone: What it recognizes is unknown.

The sample in question was peripheral blood, obtained at surgery. This receptor was identified in a boy in the first two years of life with tuberous sclerosis and intractable seizures. This chain uses TRBV20-1 with TRBJ2-1; D might be TRBD2 (5 bases). The CDR3 DNA is TGCAGTGCTAGTGCATCACCAGCGGCCTCCTACAATGAGCAGTTCTTC. It codes for CSASASPAASYNEQFF.